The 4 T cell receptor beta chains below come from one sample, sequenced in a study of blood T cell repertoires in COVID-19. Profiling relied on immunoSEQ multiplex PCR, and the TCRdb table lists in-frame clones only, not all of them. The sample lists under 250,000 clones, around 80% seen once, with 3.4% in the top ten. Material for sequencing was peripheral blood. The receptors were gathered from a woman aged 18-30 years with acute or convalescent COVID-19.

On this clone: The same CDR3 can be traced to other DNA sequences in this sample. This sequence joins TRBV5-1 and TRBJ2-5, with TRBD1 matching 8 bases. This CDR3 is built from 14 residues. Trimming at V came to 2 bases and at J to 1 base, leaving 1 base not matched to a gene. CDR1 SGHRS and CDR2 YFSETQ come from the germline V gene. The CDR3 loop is CASSFQGAQETQYF. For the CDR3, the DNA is TGCGCCAGCAGCTTCCAGGGGGCCCAAGAGACCCAGTACTTC.

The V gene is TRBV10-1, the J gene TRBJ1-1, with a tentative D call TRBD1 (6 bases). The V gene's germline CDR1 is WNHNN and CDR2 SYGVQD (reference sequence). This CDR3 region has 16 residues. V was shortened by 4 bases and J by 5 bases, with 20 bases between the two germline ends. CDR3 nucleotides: TGCGCCAGCAGTGGGCCAGGGGTTTCCGGTAGGACTGAAGCTTTCTTT. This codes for CASSGPGVSGRTEAFF.

In DNA form, the CDR3 reads TGTGCCAGCAGTTTATCTGTACTAGCGGGAGCTTGGACCGGGGAGCTGTTTTTT. It yields the protein CASSLSVLAGAWTGELFF. This chain uses TRBV28 with TRBJ2-2; TRBD2 aligns across 11 bases. The V and J ends lost 1 base and 5 bases, in that order; junction bases with no gene match: 9. Germline values: CDR1 MDHEN, CDR2 SYDVKM. The CDR3 runs 18 residues.

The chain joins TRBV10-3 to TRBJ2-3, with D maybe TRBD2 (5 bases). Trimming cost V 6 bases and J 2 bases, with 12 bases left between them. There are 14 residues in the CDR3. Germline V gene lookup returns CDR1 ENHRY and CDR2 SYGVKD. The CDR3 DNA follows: TGTGCCATCAGGCCAGAGGGAGACACAGATACGCAGTATTTT. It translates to CAIRPEGDTDTQYF.